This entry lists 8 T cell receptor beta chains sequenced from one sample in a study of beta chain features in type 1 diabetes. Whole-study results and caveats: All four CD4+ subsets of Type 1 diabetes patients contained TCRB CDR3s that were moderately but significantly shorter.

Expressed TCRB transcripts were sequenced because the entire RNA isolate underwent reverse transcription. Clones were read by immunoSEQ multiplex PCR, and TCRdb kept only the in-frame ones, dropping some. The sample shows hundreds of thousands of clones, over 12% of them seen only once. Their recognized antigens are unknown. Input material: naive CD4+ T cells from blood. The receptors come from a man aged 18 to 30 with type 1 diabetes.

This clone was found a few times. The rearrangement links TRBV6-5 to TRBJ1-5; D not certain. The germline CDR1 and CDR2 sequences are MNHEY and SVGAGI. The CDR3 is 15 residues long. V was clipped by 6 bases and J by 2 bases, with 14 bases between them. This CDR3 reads CASRRKNEGNQPQHF. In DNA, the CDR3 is TGTGCCAGCAGACGAAAGAACGAGGGCAATCAGCCCCAGCATTTT.

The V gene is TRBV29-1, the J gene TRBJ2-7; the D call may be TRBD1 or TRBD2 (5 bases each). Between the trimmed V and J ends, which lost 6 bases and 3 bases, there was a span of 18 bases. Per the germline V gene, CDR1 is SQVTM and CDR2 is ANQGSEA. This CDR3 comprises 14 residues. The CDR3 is CSVLSGTSNYEQYF. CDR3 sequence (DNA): TGCAGCGTGCTATCCGGGACCTCGAACTACGAGCAGTACTTC.

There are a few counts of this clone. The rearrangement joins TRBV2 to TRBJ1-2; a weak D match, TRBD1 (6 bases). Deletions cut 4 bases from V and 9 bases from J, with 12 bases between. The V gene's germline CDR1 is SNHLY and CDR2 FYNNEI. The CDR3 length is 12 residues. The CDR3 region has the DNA TGTGCCAGCAGTGGGGGACATTGGAGCTACACCTTC. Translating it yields CASSGGHWSYTF.

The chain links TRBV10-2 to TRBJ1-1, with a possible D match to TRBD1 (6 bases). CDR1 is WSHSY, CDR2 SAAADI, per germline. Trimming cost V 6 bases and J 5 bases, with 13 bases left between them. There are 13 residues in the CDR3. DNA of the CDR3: TGCGCCAGCAGGATTACAGGGAGAACTGAAGCTTTCTTT. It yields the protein CASRITGRTEAFF.

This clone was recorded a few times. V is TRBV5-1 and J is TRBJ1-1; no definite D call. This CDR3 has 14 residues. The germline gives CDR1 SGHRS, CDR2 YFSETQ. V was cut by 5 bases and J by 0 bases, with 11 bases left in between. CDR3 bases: TGCGCCAGCAGTCATGGAAACATGAACACTGAAGCTTTCTTT. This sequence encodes CASSHGNMNTEAFF. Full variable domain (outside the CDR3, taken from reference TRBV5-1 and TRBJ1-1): KAGVTQTPRYLIKTRGQQVTLSCSPISGHRSVSWYQQTPGQGLQFLFEYFSETQRNKGNFPGRFSGRQFSNSRSEMNVSTLELGDSALYLCASSHGNMNTEAFFGQGTRLTVV.

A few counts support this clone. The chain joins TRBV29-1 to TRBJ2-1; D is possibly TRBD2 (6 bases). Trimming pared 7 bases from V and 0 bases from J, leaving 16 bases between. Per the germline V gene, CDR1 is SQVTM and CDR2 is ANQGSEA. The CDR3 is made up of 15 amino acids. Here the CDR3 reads CSAASGSGSYNEQFF. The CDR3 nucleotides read TGCAGCGCTGCCTCAGGTAGCGGCTCCTACAATGAGCAGTTCTTC.

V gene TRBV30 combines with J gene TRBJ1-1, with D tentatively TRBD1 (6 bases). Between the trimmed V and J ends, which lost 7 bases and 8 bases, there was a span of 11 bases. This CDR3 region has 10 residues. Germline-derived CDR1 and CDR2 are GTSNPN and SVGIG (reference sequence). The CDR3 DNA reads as TGTGCCTTCCACACAGGGGAAGCTTTCTTT. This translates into CAFHTGEAFF. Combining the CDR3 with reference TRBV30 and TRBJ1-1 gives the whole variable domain SQTIHQWPATLVQPVGSPLSLECTVEGTSNPNLYWYRQAAGRGLQLLFYSVGIGQISSEVPQNLSASRPQDRQFILSSKKLLLSDSGFYLCAFHTGEAFFGQGTRLTVV.

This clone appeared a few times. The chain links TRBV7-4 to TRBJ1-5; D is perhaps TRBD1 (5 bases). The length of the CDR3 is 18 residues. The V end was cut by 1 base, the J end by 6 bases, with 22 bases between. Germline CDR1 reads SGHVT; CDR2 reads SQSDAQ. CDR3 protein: CASSLVRGRRRGCQPQHF. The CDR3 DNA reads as TGTGCCAGCAGCTTAGTGAGGGGCAGACGGAGGGGCTGTCAGCCCCAGCATTTT. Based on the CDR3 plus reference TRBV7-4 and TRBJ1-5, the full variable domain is GAGVSQSPRYKVAKRGRDVALRCDSISGHVTLYWYRQTLGQGSEVLTYSQSDAQRDKSGRPSGRFSAERPERSVSTLKIQRTEQGDSAVYLCASSLVRGRRRGCQPQHFGDGTRLSIL.